This TCR beta chain was recorded in a study of T cells in localized non-small cell lung cancer. TCRdb's table, derived via immunoSEQ multiplex PCR, lists solely in-frame clones and lacks some. The sample shows 72,000 or so clones, roughly 90% of them seen only once. This CDR3 region has 15 residues. Germline V gives CDR1 SEHNR, CDR2 FQNEAQ (reference sequence). V lost 3 bases and J 6 bases, leaving 15 bases between the germline ends. The gene calls are TRBV7-9 and TRBJ2-1, with a possible D match to TRBD2 (6 bases). This specimen was peripheral blood, taken before any cancer treatment. The receptor's source is a male donor aged 60 or over with stage III squamous cell lung carcinoma. The CDR3 region is CASSFGGAFRNEQFF. In DNA, the CDR3 is TGTGCCAGCAGCTTTGGCGGGGCCTTTCGCAATGAGCAGTTCTTC.